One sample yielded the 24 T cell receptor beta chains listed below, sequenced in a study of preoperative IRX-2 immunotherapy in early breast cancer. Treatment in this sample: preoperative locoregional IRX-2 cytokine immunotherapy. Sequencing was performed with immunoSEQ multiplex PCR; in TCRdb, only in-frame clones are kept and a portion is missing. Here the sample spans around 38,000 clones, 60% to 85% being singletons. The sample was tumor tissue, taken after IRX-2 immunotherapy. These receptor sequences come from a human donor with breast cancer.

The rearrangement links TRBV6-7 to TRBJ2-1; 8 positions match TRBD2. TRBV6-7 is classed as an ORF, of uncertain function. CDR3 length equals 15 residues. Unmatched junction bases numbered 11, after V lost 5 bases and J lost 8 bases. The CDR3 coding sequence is TGTGCCAGCAGTACGACTAGCGAAGAGTCCTATGAGCAGTTCTTC. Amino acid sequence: CASSTTSEESYEQFF.

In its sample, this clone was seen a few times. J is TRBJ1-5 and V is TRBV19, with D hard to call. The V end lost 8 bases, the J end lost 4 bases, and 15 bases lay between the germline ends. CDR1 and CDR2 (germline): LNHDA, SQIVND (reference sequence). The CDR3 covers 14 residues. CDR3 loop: CASHRAALNQPQHF. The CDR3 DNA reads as TGTGCCAGTCACCGGGCAGCTTTGAATCAGCCCCAGCATTTT.

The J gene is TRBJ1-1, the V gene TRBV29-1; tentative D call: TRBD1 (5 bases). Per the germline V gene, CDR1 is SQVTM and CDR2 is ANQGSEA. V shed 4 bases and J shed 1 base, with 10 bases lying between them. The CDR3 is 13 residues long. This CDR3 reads CSVGPQGNTEAFF. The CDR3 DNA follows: TGCAGCGTTGGCCCCCAGGGGAACACTGAAGCTTTCTTT. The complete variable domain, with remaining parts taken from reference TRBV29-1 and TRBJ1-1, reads SAVISQKPSRDICQRGTSLTIQCQVDSQVTMMFWYRQQPGQSLTLIATANQGSEATYESGFVIDKFPISRPNLTFSTLTVSNMSPEDSSIYLCSVGPQGNTEAFFGQGTRLTVV.

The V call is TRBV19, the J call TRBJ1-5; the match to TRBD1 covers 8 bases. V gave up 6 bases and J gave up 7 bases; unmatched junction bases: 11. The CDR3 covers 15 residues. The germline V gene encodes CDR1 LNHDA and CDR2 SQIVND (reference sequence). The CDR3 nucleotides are TGTGCCAGTAGCCGGACAGGGTTGAAGGACCAGCCCCAGCATTTT. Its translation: CASSRTGLKDQPQHF.

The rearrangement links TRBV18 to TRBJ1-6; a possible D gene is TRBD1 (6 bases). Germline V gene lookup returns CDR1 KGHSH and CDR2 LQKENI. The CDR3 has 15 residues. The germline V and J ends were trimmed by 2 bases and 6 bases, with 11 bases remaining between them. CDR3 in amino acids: CASSPEWTANSPLHF. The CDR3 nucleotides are TGTGCCAGCTCACCAGAATGGACAGCTAATTCACCCCTCCACTTT.

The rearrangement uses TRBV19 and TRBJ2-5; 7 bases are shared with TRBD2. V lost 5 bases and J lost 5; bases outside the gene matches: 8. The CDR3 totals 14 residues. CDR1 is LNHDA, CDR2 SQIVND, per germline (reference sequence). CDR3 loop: CASSVSGTKETQYF. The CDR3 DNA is TGTGCCAGTAGTGTTTCAGGGACTAAGGAGACCCAGTACTTC.

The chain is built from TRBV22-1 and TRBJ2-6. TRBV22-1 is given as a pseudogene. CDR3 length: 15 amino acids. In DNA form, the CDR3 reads TGTGCCAGCAGCTCGCCCGGGGCCGGGGCCAACGTCCTGACTTTC. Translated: CASSSPGAGANVLTF.

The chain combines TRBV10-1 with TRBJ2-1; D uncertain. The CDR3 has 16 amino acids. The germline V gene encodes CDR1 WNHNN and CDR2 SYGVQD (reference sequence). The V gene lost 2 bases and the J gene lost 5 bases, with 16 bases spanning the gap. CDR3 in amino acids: CASSEPSLGRDNEQFF. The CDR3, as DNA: TGCGCCAGCAGTGAGCCCAGCCTCGGCAGAGACAATGAGCAGTTCTTC.

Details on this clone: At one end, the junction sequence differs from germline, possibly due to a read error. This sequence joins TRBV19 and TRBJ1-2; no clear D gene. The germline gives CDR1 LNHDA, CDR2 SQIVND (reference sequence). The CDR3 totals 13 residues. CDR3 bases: TGTGCCACTAGTTGGTTAGGGAACAATGGCTACACCTTC. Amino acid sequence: CATSWLGNNGYTF.

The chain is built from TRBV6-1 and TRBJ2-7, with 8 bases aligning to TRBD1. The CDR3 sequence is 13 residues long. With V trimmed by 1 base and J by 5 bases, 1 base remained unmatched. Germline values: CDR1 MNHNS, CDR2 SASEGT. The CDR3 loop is CASSEVDRDEQYF. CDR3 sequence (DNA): TGTGCCAGCAGTGAAGTGGACAGGGACGAGCAGTACTTC.

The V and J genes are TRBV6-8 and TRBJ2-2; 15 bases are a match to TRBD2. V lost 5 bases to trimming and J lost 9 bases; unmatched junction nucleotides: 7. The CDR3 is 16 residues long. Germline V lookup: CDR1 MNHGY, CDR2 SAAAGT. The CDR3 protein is CASSGGGTSGRRELFF. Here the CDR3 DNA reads TGTGCCAGCAGTGGAGGGGGGACTAGCGGGAGGAGGGAGCTGTTTTTT.

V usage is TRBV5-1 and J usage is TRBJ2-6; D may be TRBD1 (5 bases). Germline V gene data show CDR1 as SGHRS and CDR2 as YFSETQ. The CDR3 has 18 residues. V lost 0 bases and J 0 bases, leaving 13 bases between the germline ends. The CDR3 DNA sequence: TGCGCCAGCAGCTTGGGGCCCGACAGAAACTCTGGGGCCAACGTCCTGACTTTC. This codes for CASSLGPDRNSGANVLTF.

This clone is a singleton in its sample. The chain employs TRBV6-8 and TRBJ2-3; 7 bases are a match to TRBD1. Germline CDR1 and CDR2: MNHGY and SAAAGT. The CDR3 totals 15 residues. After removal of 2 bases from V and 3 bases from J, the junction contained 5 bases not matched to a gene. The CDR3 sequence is CASSYKGAGTDTQYF. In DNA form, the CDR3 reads TGTGCCAGCAGTTACAAGGGGGCAGGGACAGATACGCAGTATTTT.

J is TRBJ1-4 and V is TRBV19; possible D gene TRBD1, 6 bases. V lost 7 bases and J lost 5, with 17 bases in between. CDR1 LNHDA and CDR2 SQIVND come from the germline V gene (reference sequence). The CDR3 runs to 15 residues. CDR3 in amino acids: CASTLRGKRNEKLFF. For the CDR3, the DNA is TGTGCCAGTACCTTAAGGGGGAAAAGAAATGAAAAACTGTTTTTT.

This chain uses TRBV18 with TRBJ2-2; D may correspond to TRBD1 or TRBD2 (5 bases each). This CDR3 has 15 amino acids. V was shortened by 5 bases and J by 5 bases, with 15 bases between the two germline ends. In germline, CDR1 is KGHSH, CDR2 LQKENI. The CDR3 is CASSRDGPRTGELFF. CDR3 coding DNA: TGTGCCAGCTCAAGGGACGGCCCACGAACCGGGGAGCTGTTTTTT.

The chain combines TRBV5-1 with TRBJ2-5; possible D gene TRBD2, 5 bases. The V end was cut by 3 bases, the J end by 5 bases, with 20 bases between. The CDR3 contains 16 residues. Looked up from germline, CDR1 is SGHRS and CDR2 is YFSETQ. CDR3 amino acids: CASSSGLPSPGETQYF. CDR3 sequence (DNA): TGCGCCAGCAGCTCTGGACTCCCCTCACCGGGGGAGACCCAGTACTTC.

The CDR3 reads CACQGQGHQPQHF. The CDR3 DNA is TGTGCCTGCCAAGGACAGGGGCATCAGCCCCAGCATTTT. The chain recombines TRBV30 with TRBJ1-5; 9 nucleotides line up with TRBD1. The ends lost 6 bases at V and 5 bases at J; junction bases unmatched: 5. The CDR3 is made up of 13 amino acids. Germline V gene data show CDR1 as GTSNPN and CDR2 as SVGIG (reference sequence).

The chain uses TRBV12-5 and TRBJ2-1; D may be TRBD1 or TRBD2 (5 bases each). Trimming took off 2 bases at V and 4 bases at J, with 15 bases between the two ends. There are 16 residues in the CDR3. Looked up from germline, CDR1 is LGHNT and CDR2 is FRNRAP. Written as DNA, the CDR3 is TGTGCTAGTGGTTTGTTACCGGGACCCCTGTACAATGAGCAGTTCTTC. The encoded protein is CASGLLPGPLYNEQFF.

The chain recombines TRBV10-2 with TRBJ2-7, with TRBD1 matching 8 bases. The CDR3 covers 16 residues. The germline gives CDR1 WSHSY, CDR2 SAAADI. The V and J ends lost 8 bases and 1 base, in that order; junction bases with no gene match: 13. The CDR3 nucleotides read TGCGCCAGCTCGAGAGGACAGGGAATGGGATCCTACGAGCAGTACTTC. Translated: CASSRGQGMGSYEQYF.

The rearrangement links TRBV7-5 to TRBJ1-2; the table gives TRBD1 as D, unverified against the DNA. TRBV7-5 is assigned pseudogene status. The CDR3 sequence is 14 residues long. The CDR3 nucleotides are TGTGCCAGCAGCTTCGACGGGACAGCCTTGGCCTACACCTTC. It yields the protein CASSFDGTALAYTF.

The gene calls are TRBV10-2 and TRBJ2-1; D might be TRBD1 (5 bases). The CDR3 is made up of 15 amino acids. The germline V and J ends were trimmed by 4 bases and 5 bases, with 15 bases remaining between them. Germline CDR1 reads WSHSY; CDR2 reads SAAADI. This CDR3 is CASSAQRQTDNEQFF. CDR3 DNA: TGCGCCAGCAGTGCCCAAAGACAGACCGACAATGAGCAGTTCTTC.

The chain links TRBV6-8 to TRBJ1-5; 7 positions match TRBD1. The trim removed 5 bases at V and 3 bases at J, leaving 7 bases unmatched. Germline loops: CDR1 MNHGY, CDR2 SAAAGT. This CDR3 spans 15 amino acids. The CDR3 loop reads CASSRGDRPNQPQHF. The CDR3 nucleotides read TGTGCCAGCAGTCGAGGGGACAGACCCAATCAGCCCCAGCATTTT.

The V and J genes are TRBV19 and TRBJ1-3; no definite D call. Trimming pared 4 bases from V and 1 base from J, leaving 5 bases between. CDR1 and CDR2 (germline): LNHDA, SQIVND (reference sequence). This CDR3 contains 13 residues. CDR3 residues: CASSSSSGNTIYF. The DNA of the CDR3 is TGTGCCAGTAGTAGCAGTTCTGGAAACACCATATATTTT.

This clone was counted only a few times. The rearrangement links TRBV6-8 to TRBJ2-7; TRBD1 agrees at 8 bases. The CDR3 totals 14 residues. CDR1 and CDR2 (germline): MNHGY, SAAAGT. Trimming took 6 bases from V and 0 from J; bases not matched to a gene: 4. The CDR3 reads CASSPGGSSYEQYF. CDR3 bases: TGTGCCAGCAGCCCAGGGGGCAGCTCCTACGAGCAGTACTTC.